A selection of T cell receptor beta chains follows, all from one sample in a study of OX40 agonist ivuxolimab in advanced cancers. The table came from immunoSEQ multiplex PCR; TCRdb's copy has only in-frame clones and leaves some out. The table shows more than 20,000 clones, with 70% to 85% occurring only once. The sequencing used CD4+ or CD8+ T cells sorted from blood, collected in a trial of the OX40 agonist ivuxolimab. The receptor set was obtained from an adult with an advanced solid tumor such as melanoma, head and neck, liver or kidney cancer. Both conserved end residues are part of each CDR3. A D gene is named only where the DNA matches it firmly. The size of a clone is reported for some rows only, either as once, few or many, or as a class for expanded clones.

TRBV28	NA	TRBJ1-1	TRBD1	TGTGCCAGCAGTACTAGGACAGGGTTGAACACTGAAGCTTTCTTT	CASSTRTGLNTEAFF
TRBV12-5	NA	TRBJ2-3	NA	TGTGCTAGTGGTCAAAGTACAGATACGCAGTATTTT	CASGQSTDTQYF
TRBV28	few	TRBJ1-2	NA	TGTGCCAGCAGTTTAGTCGCCAGGGCGGTGTATGGCTACACCTTC	CASSLVARAVYGYTF
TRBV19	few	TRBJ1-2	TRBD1	TGTGCCAGTAGTATTTTTCGGGACAGGGCCTATGGCTACACCTTC	CASSIFRDRAYGYTF
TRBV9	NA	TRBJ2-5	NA	TGTGCCAGCAGCGCCCACTCTAGCGCCGGAGAGACCCAGTACTTC	CASSAHSSAGETQYF
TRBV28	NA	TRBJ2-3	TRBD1	TGTGCCAGCAGTCTGAGGACAGGGGGCACAGATACGCAGTATTTT	CASSLRTGGTDTQYF
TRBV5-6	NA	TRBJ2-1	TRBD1	TGTGCCAGCAGCTTGGCAGGGGGCGTGAACAATGAGCAGTTCTTC	CASSLAGGVNNEQFF
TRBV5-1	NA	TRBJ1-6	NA	TGCGCCAGCAGTTTCTCGACCGTAAAGGAAAATTCACCCCTCCACTTT	CASSFSTVKENSPLHF
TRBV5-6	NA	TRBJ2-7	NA	TGTGCCAGCAGCTTGGGAGGGAGCTCCTACGAGCAGTACTTC	CASSLGGSSYEQYF
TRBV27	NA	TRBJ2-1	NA	TGTGCCAGCAGTTTATTCAGGGGCCACAATGAGCAGTTCTTC	CASSLFRGHNEQFF
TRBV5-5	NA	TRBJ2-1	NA	TGTGCCAGCAGCCGTTGGTGGGGCTCAGACAATGAGCAGTTCTTC	CASSRWWGSDNEQFF
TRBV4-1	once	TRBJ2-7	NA	TGCGCCAGCAGCCAAGGTACGGTGGGCTACGAGCAGTACTTC	CASSQGTVGYEQYF
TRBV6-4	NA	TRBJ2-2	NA	TGTGCCAGCAGTGCCCTACAGGGTTTCCACGGGGAGCTGTTTTTT	CASSALQGFHGELFF
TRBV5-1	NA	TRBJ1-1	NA	TGCGCCAGCAGCTTGGGGAATGAAGCTTTCTTT	CASSLGNEAFF
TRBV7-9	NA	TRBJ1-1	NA	TGTGCCAGCCAGAGGGCAGGGGAGGACACTGAAGCTTTCTTT	CASQRAGEDTEAFF
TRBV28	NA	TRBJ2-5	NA	TGTGCCAGCAGTTTAACTAGTTGGGAGACCCAGTACTTC	CASSLTSWETQYF
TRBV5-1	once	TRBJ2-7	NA	TGCGCCAGCAGCTTTGAGGGATTGTCCTACGAGCAGTACTTC	CASSFEGLSYEQYF
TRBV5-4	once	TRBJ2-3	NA	TGTGCCAGCAGCTATTGGCCGGGCCAAAATACGCAGTATTTT	CASSYWPGQNTQYF
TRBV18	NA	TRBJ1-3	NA	TGTGCCAGCTCACCATCAGCGCACTCTGGAAACACCATATATTTT	CASSPSAHSGNTIYF
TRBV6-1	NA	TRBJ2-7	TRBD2	TGTGCCAGCAGGGGCGGGACTAGCGCCTCCTACGAGCAGTACTTC	CASRGGTSASYEQYF
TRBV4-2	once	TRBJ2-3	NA	TGTGCCAGCACCAAGGACTTAGTAGGTACAGATACGCAGTATTTT	CASTKDLVGTDTQYF
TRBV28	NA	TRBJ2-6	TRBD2	TGTGCCAGCAGTGGACTAGCGGAACGGGCGTACGGGGCCAACGTCCTGACTTTC	CASSGLAERAYGANVLTF
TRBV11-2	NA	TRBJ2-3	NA	TGTGCCACTTCCTGGGGTACGGGGGATACGCAGTATTTT	CATSWGTGDTQYF
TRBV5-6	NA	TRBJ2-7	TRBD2	TGTGCCAGCAGCTTGGGAGCGGGAGAATACGAGCAGTACTTC	CASSLGAGEYEQYF
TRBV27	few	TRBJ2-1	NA	TGTGCCAGCAAGAGAGGGGGGCCCATCTCCTACAATGAGCAGTTCTTC	CASKRGGPISYNEQFF
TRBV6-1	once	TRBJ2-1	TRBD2	TGTGCCAGCACAGAGACTAGCGGGTTGGGGAATGAGCAGTTCTTC	CASTETSGLGNEQFF
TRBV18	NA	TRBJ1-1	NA	TGTGCCAGCTCACCACGGGGGGAGCGGGGTGAAGCTTTCTTT	CASSPRGERGEAFF
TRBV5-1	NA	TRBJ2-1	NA	TGCGCCAGCAGCGGGACTCTCGCGGCCATCGATGAGCAGTTCTTC	CASSGTLAAIDEQFF
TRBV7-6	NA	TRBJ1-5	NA	TGTGCCAGCAGCTTAGGAGGGCTTGGTAGCAATCAGCCCCAGCATTTT	CASSLGGLGSNQPQHF
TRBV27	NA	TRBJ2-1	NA	TGTGCCAGCAGTTTTTCCCTCTACAATGAGCAGTTCTTC	CASSFSLYNEQFF
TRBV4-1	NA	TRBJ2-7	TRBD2	TGCGCCAGCAGCCAACATCCGGGGGGAGGGTACGAGCAGTACTTC	CASSQHPGGGYEQYF
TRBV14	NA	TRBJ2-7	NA	TGTGCCAGCAGCCAATCACCACGGGGGTACTACGAGCAGTACTTC	CASSQSPRGYYEQYF
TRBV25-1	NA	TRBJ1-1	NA	TGTGCCAGCAGTCTCTCGTGGGGGGTAATTGAAGCTTTCTTT	CASSLSWGVIEAFF
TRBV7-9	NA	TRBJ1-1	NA	TGTGCCAGCAGCCCCCAATTGGAGACTGAAGCTTTCTTT	CASSPQLETEAFF
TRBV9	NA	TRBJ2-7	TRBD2	TGTGCCAGCAGCGTAGGCGGGAGATATGAGCAGTACTTC	CASSVGGRYEQYF
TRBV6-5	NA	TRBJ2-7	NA	TGTGCCAGCGCGGATGGCGAGCAGTACTTC	CASADGEQYF
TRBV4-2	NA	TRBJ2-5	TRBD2	TGTGCCAGCAGCGAAGCACTAGCGGGAGGAGGAGAGACCCAGTACTTC	CASSEALAGGGETQYF
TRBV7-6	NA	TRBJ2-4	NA	TGTGCCAGCAGCCGCGGATCGGGAGTTCTAGCCAAAAACATTCAGTACTTC	CASSRGSGVLAKNIQYF
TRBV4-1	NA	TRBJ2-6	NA	TGCGCCAGCAGCCAACAGTTCCCTGGGGCCAACGTCCTGACTTTC	CASSQQFPGANVLTF
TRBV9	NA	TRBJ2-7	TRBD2	TGTGCCAGCAGCGTAGGGGAAGCGGGAGGGGCCTACGAGCAGTACTTC	CASSVGEAGGAYEQYF
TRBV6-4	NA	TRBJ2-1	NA	TGTGCCAGCAGTGACTCGACCTCCAATGAGCAGTTCTTC	CASSDSTSNEQFF
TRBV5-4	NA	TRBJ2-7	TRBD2	TGTGCCAGCTTTCACGACGGGGGGTGGTACGAGCAGTACTTC	CASFHDGGWYEQYF
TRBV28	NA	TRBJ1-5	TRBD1	TGTGCCAGCAGTTACCGGGACAGGGGGGTTCAGCCCCAGCATTTT	CASSYRDRGVQPQHF
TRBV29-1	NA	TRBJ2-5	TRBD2	TGCAGCGTCTGGACTAGCGGGAGGGGAGAGACCCAGTACTTC	CSVWTSGRGETQYF
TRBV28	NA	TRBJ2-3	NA	TGTGCCAGCAGCCCGGTGGACTCAGATACGCAGTATTTT	CASSPVDSDTQYF
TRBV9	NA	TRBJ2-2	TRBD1	TGTGCCAGCAGCGTTCCGGGACAGGGGCCCGACACCGGGGAGCTGTTTTTT	CASSVPGQGPDTGELFF
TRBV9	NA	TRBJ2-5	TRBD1	TGTGCCAGCAGCGATGGGACAGGGGGAATAGAGACCCAGTACTTC	CASSDGTGGIETQYF
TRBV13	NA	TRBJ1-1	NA	TGTGCCAGCAGCTTAGGCCGGAGGTCAGGCACTGAAGCTTTCTTT	CASSLGRRSGTEAFF
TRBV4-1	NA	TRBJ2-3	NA	TGCGCCAGCAGCCAAGCTTTTGAGGTTACAGATACGCAGTATTTT	CASSQAFEVTDTQYF
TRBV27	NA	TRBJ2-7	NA	TGTGCCAGCAGTTTTAGCTCCTACGAGCAGTACTTC	CASSFSSYEQYF
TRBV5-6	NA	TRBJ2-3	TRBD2	TGTGCCAGCAGCTTGGTCGCGGGAGAAGATACGCAGTATTTT	CASSLVAGEDTQYF
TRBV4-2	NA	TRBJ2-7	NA	TGTGCCAGCAGCCAGACGAGGGAGTACGAGCAGTACTTC	CASSQTREYEQYF
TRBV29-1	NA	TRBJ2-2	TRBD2	TGCAGCGTCCGAGGGACTAGCGGGAGGACGAACACCGGGGAGCTGTTTTTT	CSVRGTSGRTNTGELFF
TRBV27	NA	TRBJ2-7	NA	TGTGCCACCTCCATATCTCTAACCTCCTACGAGCAGTACTTC	CATSISLTSYEQYF
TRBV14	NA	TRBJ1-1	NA	TGTGCCAGCAGCTTGGGACTTTACACTGAAGCTTTCTTT	CASSLGLYTEAFF
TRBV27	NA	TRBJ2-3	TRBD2	TGTGCCAGCAGTTTCCTCCTAGCGGGAGATACGCAGTATTTT	CASSFLLAGDTQYF
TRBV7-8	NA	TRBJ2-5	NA	TGTGCCAGCAGCTTTAAGAAGAGGTTCCAAGAGACCCAGTACTTC	CASSFKKRFQETQYF
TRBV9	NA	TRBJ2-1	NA	TGTGCCAGCAGCGTAGTTGGAGGTCCCAATGAGCAGTTCTTC	CASSVVGGPNEQFF
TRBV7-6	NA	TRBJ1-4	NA	TGTGCCAGCAGCTCTAAGGGGGTCGAGGAAAAACTGTTTTTT	CASSSKGVEEKLFF
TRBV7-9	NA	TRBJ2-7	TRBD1	TGTGCCAGCAGCCTAGCAGGGGGAGACCCTTCCTACGAGCAGTACTTC	CASSLAGGDPSYEQYF